This is a list of T cell receptor beta chains from one sample in a study of blood T cell repertoires in COVID-19. The data were produced by immunoSEQ multiplex PCR, yet TCRdb's version contains in-frame clones alone and is incomplete. This table has some 240,000 clones, around 85% appearing once. Input material: peripheral blood. The source is a woman over 75 with acute or convalescent COVID-19. CDR3s include the opening cysteine and the closing phenylalanine or tryptophan. The D gene is left open where the match is weak. Clone sizes are given selectively: once, few, many, or a class where the clone is expanded.

D	J	size	V	CDR3	DNA
NA	TRBJ1-6	few	TRBV25-1	CASSPLGNSPLHF	TGTGCCAGCAGTCCTCTCGGGAATTCACCCCTCCACTTT
NA	TRBJ1-2	NA	TRBV4-2	CASSHGTNPLSYGYTF	TGTGCCAGCAGCCACGGGACAAATCCGTTGTCCTATGGCTACACCTTC
TRBD1	TRBJ2-3	once	TRBV2	CATQIQGQADTQYF	TGTGCCACCCAAATACAGGGGCAGGCAGATACGCAGTATTTT
TRBD1	TRBJ1-4	once	TRBV2	CASRGTGYDYEKLFF	TGTGCCAGCAGGGGGACAGGGTATGATTATGAAAAACTGTTTTTT
TRBD1	TRBJ2-5	once	TRBV13	CASSSYSTGTQETQYF	TGTGCCAGCAGCTCCTATTCGACAGGGACCCAAGAGACCCAGTACTTC
NA	TRBJ1-5	NA	TRBV30	CAWSVAQGNQPQHF	TGTGCCTGGAGTGTAGCCCAGGGAAATCAGCCCCAGCATTTT
TRBD1	TRBJ2-7	NA	TRBV7-9	CASSHGTDLYGEQYF	TGTGCCAGCAGCCACGGGACAGATCTATATGGCGAGCAGTACTTC
NA	TRBJ1-1	NA	TRBV19	CASSTKIGGTEAFF	TGTGCCAGTAGTACTAAAATCGGGGGCACTGAAGCTTTCTTT
NA	TRBJ2-3	NA	TRBV5-1	CASRVRVYTDTQYF	TGCGCCAGTAGGGTGCGGGTGTACACAGATACGCAGTATTTT
TRBD1	TRBJ1-1	NA	TRBV27	CASTKVTGTGARWTEAFF	TGTGCCAGCACCAAAGTAACCGGGACAGGGGCCAGATGGACTGAAGCTTTCTTT
TRBD1	TRBJ1-5	NA	TRBV19	CASSQGARPQHF	TGTGCCAGTAGCCAGGGGGCTCGGCCCCAGCATTTT